Following are 8 T cell receptor beta chains from one sample sequenced in a study of T cell responses to AZD1222 COVID-19 vaccine. Measured with immunoSEQ multiplex PCR; TCRdb has only the in-frame clones, and not every one. In the table there are around 120,000 clones, about 92% of which are singletons. The source material was peripheral blood, sampled 28 days after the second AZD1222 dose. These receptors all come from an adult who received the AZD1222 COVID-19 vaccine.

The chain combines TRBV7-2 with TRBJ1-1; D is uncertain. The CDR3 is 13 residues long. V dropped 5 bases and J dropped 5 bases, with 12 bases sitting between them. Germline CDR1 reads SGHTA; CDR2 reads FQGNSA. The CDR3 reads CASSNKRETEAFF. The DNA of the CDR3 is TGTGCCAGCAGCAACAAAAGGGAAACTGAAGCTTTCTTT.

This chain uses TRBV7-9 with TRBJ1-4; D call uncertain. This CDR3 region has 13 residues. Between the trimmed V and J ends, which lost 4 bases and 8 bases, there was a span of 11 bases. Germline V CDR1 and CDR2: SEHNR, FQNEAQ (reference sequence). CDR3 sequence reads: CASSSDGDEKLFF. In DNA, the CDR3 is TGTGCCAGCAGCTCGGACGGAGACGAAAAACTGTTTTTT.

In DNA form, the CDR3 reads TGTGCCAGCAGCCCAGACAGGGGGCCTGGAAACACCATATATTTT. Its protein product is CASSPDRGPGNTIYF. The chain carries TRBV7-7 and TRBJ1-3, with TRBD1 matching over 10 bases. The length of the CDR3 is 15 residues. CDR1 and CDR2 from the germline V gene are SSHAT and FNYEAQ (reference sequence). Germline trimming cut 5 bases from V and 2 bases from J; bases unmatched to any gene: 3.

The chain is built from TRBV9 and TRBJ1-6, with 7 nucleotides matching TRBD1. From germline, CDR1 is SGDLS and CDR2 YYNGEE. This CDR3 has 15 residues. J lost 7 bases, V lost 2 bases, and 6 bases had no gene match. The CDR3 nucleotides are TGTGCCAGCAGCGTGACAGGGTTTCGGAATTCACCCCTCCACTTT. This codes for CASSVTGFRNSPLHF.

This clone was detected a few times. The chain has TRBV25-1 and TRBJ1-4; D is uncertain. Trimming stripped 1 base from V and 6 bases from J, with 3 bases between. The CDR3 has 12 residues. Germline CDR1 reads MGHDK; CDR2 reads SYGVNS. The DNA of the CDR3 is TGTGCCAGCAGTGAATTGGATGAAAAACTGTTTTTT. Translation: CASSELDEKLFF.

The CDR3: CSTERGAQETQYF. Written as DNA, the CDR3 is TGCAGCACCGAGAGGGGGGCCCAAGAGACCCAGTACTTC. The rearrangement uses TRBV29-1 and TRBJ2-5, with D perhaps given as TRBD1 or TRBD2 (6 bases each). The CDR3 extends over 13 amino acids. V was trimmed by 8 bases and J by 1 base, leaving 14 bases between them. Germline values: CDR1 SQVTM, CDR2 ANQGSEA.

There are a few counts of this clone. The rearrangement uses TRBV5-6 and TRBJ1-3; D remains ambiguous. The CDR3 consists of 14 residues. V was cut by 4 bases and J by 4 bases, with 12 bases left in between. Germline V gene lookup returns CDR1 SGHDT and CDR2 YYEEEE. The CDR3, as DNA: TGTGCCAGCAGCCAAGTAAGCCCCGGAAACACCATATATTTT. Its protein is CASSQVSPGNTIYF. Drawing the rest from reference TRBV5-6 and TRBJ1-3, the complete variable domain is DAGVTQSPTHLIKTRGQQVTLRCSPKSGHDTVSWYQQALGQGPQFIFQYYEEEERQRGNFPDRFSGHQFPNYSSELNVNALLLGDSALYLCASSQVSPGNTIYFGEGSWLTVV.

The chain joins TRBV30 to TRBJ1-2, with 7 nucleotides matching TRBD1. V lost 4 bases and J lost 1; bases outside the gene matches: 9. The CDR3 extends over 15 amino acids. CDR1 and CDR2 from the germline V gene are GTSNPN and SVGIG (reference sequence). DNA of the CDR3: TGTGCCTGGAATACCGGGACAGACTTTAACTATGGCTACACCTTC. This gives the protein CAWNTGTDFNYGYTF.